This T cell receptor beta chain was obtained from a study of response to subunit inactivated influenza vaccine. One entry per CDR3 protein, called by TCRdb with MiXCR from the RT-PCR reads. Here the sample spans about 620,000 distinct CDR3 sequences, about 10% being singletons. Germline assignment: CDR1 SGHRS and CDR2 YFSETQ. V was pared by 1 base and J by 0 bases, with 3 bases of the junction left unmatched. This CDR3 has 17 residues. This clonotype was found a few times. Its matching antigen is unknown. The study's findings and limits: Each seasonal influenza vaccination, the authors suggested, recruits few new T cells.

The chain has TRBV5-1 and TRBJ2-2; 10 bases match TRBD2. The sample here was PBMCs from blood, taken on the day of vaccination. The clonotype was recovered from a man aged 45-60 years who received an inactivated influenza vaccine. Here the CDR3 DNA reads TGCGCCAGCAGCTTGTACACTAGCGGGACGAACACCGGGGAGCTGTTTTTT. Protein product: CASSLYTSGTNTGELFF.